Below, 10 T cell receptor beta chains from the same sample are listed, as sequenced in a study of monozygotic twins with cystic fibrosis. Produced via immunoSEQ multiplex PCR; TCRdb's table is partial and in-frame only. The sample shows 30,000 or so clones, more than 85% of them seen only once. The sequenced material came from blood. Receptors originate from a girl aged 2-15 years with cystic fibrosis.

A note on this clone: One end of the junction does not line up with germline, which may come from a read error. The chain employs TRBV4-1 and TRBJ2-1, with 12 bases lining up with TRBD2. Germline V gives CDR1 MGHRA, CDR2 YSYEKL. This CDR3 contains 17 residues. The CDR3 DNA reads TGCGCCAGCAGCCAAGATAATCGGGCTAGCGGGAGGGCCGGCCCGCTCTTC. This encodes CASSQDNRASGRAGPLF.

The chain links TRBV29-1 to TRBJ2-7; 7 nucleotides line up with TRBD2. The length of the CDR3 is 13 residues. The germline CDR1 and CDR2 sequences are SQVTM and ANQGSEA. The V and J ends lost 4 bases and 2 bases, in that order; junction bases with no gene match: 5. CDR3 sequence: CSVVGGDTYEQYF. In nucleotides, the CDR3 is TGCAGCGTTGTGGGGGGGGATACCTACGAGCAGTACTTC.

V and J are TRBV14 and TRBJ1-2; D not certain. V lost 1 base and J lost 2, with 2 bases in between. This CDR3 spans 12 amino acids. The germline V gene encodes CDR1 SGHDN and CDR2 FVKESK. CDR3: CASSQVNYGYTF. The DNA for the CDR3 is TGTGCCAGCAGCCAAGTCAACTATGGCTACACCTTC.

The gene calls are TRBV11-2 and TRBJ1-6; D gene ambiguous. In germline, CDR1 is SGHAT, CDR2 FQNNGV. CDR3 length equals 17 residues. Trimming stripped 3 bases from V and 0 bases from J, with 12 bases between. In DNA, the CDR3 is TGTGCCAGCAGCTTCCGACGAGAGAGCTCCTATAATTCACCCCTCCACTTT. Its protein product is CASSFRRESSYNSPLHF.

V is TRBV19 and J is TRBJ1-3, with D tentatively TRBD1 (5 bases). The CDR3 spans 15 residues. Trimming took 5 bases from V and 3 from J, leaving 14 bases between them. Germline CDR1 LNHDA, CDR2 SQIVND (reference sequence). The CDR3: CASSLTENDGNTIYF. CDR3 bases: TGTGCCAGTAGTCTGACAGAAAATGATGGAAACACCATATATTTT.

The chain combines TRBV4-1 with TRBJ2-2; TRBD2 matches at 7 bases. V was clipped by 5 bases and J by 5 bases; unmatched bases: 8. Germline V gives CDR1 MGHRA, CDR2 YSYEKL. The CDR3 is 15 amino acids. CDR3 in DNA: TGCGCCAGCAGCGGACTAGGGAAGGGGACCGGGGAGCTGTTTTTT. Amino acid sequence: CASSGLGKGTGELFF.

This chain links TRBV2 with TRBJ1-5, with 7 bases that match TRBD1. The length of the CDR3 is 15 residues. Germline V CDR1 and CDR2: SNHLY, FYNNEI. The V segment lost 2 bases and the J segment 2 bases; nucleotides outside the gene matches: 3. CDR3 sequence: CASSELTGGNQPQHF. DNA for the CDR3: TGTGCCAGCAGTGAACTCACAGGGGGCAATCAGCCCCAGCATTTT.

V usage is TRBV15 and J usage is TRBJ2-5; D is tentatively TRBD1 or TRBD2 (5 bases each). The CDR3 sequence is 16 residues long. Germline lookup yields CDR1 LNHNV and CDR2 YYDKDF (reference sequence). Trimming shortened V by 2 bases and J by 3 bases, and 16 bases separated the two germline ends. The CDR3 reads CATSRLGVGGKETQYF. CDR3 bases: TGTGCCACCAGCAGACTAGGTGTTGGGGGAAAAGAGACCCAGTACTTC.

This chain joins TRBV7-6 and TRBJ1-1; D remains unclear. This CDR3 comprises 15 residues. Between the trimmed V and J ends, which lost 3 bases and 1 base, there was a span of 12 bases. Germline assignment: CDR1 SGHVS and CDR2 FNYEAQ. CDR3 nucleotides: TGTGCCAGCAGCTTGGGTTGGGTGCAGAACACTGAAGCTTTCTTT. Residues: CASSLGWVQNTEAFF.

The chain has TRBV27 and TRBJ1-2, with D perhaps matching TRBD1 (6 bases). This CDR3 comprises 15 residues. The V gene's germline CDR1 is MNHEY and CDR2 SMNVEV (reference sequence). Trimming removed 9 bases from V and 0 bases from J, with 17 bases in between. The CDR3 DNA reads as TGTGCCAGTTGGACAGCCAGAAAAGCTAACTATGGCTACACCTTC. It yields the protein CASWTARKANYGYTF.